This T cell receptor (beta chain) is drawn from a study of blood T cell repertoires in COVID-19. In the study overall: Whether acute or convalescent, the COVID-19 samples came from the United States, Italy and Spain. PBMCs, B-cell-depleted T cells, or T cells were the source of the cDNA or gDNA that made up the material.

Authors' data handling: Using reference gene primer amplification, nucleated cell counts were estimated. Profiled with immunoSEQ multiplex PCR; TCRdb holds only in-frame clones, not every one. The DNA was the basis for D and trimming; V, J and clone size are from that table. The sample consists of about 68,000 clones, over 75% of them appearing once. The germline CDR1 and CDR2 sequences are MNHNS and SASEGT. The CDR3 loop spans 17 amino acids. V dropped 1 base and J dropped 5; count of bases not matched to a gene: 7. The rearrangement links TRBV6-1 to TRBJ1-5, with TRBD1 matching over 11 bases. The clonotype originates from a human donor in a cohort sampled during active COVID-19. The specimen was peripheral blood. The CDR3 region is CASSEGTGGARDQPQHF. CDR3 coding DNA: TGTGCCAGCAGTGAAGGGACAGGGGGCGCGAGGGATCAGCCCCAGCATTTT.